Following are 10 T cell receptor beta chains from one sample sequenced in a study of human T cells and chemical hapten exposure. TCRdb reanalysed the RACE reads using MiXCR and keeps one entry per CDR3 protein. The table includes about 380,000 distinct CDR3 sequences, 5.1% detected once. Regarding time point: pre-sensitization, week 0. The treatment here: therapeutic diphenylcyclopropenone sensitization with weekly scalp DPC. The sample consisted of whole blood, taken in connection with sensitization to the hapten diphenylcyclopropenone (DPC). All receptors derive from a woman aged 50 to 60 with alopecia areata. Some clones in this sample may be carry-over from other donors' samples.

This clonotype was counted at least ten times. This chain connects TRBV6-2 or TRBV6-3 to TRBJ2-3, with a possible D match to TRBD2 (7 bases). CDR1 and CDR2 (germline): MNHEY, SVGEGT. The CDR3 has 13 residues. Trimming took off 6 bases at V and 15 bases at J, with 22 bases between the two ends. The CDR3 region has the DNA TGTGCCAGCAGGGGAGGGGCCTCCGGGACACAATATTTT. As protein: CASRGGASGTQYF.

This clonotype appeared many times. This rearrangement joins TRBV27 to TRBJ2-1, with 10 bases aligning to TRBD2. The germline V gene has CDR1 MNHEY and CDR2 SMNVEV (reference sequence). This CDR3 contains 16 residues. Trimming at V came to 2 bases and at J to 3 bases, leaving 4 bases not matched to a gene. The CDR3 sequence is CASSLPGTSVYNEQFF. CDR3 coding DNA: TGTGCCAGCAGTTTACCCGGGACTAGCGTCTACAATGAGCAGTTCTTC.

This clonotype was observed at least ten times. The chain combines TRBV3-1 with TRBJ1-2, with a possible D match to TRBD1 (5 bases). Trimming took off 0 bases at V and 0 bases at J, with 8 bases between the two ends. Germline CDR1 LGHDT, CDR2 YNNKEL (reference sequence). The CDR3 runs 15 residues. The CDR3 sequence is CASSQDWGANYGYTF. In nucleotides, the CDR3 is TGTGCCAGCAGCCAAGATTGGGGGGCTAACTATGGCTACACCTTC.

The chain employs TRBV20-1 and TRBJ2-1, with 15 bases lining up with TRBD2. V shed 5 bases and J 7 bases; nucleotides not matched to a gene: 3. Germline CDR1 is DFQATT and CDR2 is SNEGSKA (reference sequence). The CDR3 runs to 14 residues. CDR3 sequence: CSAEGTSGRNEQFF. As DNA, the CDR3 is TGCAGTGCTGAAGGGACTAGCGGGAGGAATGAGCAGTTCTTC.

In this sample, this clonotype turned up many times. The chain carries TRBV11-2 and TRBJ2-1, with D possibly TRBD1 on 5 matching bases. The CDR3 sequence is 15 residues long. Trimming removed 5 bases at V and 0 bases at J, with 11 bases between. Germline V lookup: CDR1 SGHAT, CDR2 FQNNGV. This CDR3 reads CASSTHRSSYNEQFF. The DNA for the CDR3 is TGTGCCAGCAGCACCCACAGGAGCTCCTACAATGAGCAGTTCTTC.

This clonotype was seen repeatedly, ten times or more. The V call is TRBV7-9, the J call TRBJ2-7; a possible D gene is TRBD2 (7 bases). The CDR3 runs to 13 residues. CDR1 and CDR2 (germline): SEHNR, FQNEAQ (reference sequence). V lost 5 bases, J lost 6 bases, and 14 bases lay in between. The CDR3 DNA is TGTGCCAGCAGCCCGACCCGGGGGGCCGAGCAGTACTTC. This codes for CASSPTRGAEQYF.

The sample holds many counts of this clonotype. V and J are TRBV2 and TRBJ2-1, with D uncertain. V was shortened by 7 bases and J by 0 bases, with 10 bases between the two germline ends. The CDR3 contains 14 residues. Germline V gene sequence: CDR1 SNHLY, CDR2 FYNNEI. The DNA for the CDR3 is TGTGCCAGCAACTGGGGAACCTCCTACAATGAGCAGTTCTTC. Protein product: CASNWGTSYNEQFF.

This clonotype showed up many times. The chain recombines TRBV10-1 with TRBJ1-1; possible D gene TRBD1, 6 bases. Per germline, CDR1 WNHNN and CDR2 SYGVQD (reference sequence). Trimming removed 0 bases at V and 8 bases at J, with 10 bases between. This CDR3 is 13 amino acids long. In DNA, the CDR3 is TGCGCCAGCAGTGAGTCAGGGACATCGGAAGCTTTCTTT. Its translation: CASSESGTSEAFF.

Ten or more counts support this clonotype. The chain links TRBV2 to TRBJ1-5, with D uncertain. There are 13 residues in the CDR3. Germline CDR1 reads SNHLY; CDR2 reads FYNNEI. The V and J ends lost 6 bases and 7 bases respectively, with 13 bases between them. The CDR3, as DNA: TGTGCCAGCAGATATTGGCAGACCCAGCCCCAGCATTTT. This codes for CASRYWQTQPQHF.

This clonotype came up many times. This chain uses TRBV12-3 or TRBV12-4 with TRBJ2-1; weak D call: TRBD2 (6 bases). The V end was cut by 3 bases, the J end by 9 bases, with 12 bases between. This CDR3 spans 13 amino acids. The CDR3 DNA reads TGTGCCAGCAGTTTTTCGGGAGCAGCTGAGCAGTTCTTC. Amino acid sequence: CASSFSGAAEQFF.